The clone carrying this TCR beta chain was seen many times. Antigen specificity is unknown. Sequencing libraries made from TCR beta cDNA carried unique molecular identifiers. Each CDR3 protein gets one entry after TCRdb re-called the PCR reads with MiXCR. The table has some 260,000 distinct CDR3 sequences, 36% seen once. These data are taken from a study of post-analysis software for immune sequencing data. Study-wide findings and caveats: When patients were compared with controls, a handful of TRBV segments were more frequent, TRBV5-6, TRBV5-1 and TRBV20-1 among them.

The CDR3 is made up of 15 amino acids. Germline loops: CDR1 SGHTA, CDR2 FQGNSA. V shed 1 base and J shed 0 bases, with 7 bases lying between them. What was sequenced was blood. This TCR came from a girl aged 10 to 17 with multiple sclerosis. This chain joins TRBV7-2 and TRBJ1-5, with D hard to call. CDR3 protein: CASSLVGGSNQPQHF. The CDR3 DNA sequence: TGTGCCAGCAGCTTAGTGGGCGGTAGCAATCAGCCCCAGCATTTT.